This T cell receptor beta chain appears in the sequencing data of a study of blood T cell repertoires in COVID-19. Study summary: The study drew acute and convalescent COVID-19 samples from the United States, Italy and Spain. PBMCs, B-cell-depleted T cells, or T cells were the source of the cDNA or gDNA that made up the material.

The CDR3 runs 14 residues. The V segment lost 4 bases and the J segment 2 bases; nucleotides outside the gene matches: 7. Germline V CDR1 and CDR2: GTSNPN, SVGIG (reference sequence). Per the original methods: Amplification from reference gene primers served as the basis for estimated nucleated cell counts. Measured with immunoSEQ multiplex PCR; TCRdb has only the in-frame clones, and not every one. V and J calls and clone size follow that table, whereas D and trimming were derived from the DNA. Of roughly 65,000 clones detected, roughly three quarters appear once; the ten largest clones hold 16%. The origin of this receptor is a man in his 60s with acute or convalescent COVID-19. The V gene is TRBV30, the J gene TRBJ1-2, with 7 bases lining up with TRBD1. Input material: peripheral blood. The DNA of the CDR3 is TGTGCCTGGACCCTAGGGACAGTCAACTATGGCTACACCTTC. Translating it yields CAWTLGTVNYGYTF.